This T cell receptor (beta chain) was documented in a study of shared clonotypes between healthy human individuals. Study-level information: Every donor yielded three CD4 naive, three CD4 memory, two CD8 naive and one CD8 memory plate.

Points on this clone: As yet, its antigen is unknown.

The assay used deep level. Profiling relied on immunoSEQ multiplex PCR, and the TCRdb table lists in-frame clones only, not all of them. This table has 950,000 to 1,300,000 clones, about 80% appearing once. Overall study results and limits: In the sorted subsets, rarefaction showed sequencing was incomplete despite large depth.

The CDR3 covers 11 residues. Trimming removed 8 bases from V and 6 bases from J, with 9 bases in between. The germline gives CDR1 SNHLY, CDR2 FYNNEI. The sample taken for sequencing was memory CD4+ T cells sorted from blood. Subset indicated: CD45RA-negative fraction. The sequence came from a man between 18 and 35 years old in good health. The chain uses TRBV2 and TRBJ2-3; D unclear. CDR3 residues: CASRRRDTQYF. In DNA, the CDR3 is TGTGCCAGCCGTCGGCGCGATACGCAGTATTTT.